This T cell receptor (beta chain) was recovered during a study of T cells in Graves' hyperthyroidism and ophthalmopathy. General study results and limits: Through a model of 13 V-J features, ophthalmopathy was separated from stable hyperthyroidism.

The TCR beta CDR3 regions underwent amplification using RNA transcripts as the source. The TCR CDR3 first-round RT-PCR relied on the HTBI primer set. TCRdb re-called the multiplex PCR reads with MiXCR, one entry per CDR3 protein. The top ten hold about 3.9% of the sample, which has 550,000 to 700,000 distinct CDR3 sequences, roughly 15% seen once. Comment on this clonotype: Its antigen remains unknown.

Patients with ophthalmopathy all had a Clinical Activity Score of at least 3, a NOSPECS grade of at least 4 and duration under 3 months. V gave up 2 bases and J gave up 0 bases, with 11 bases separating them. The CDR3 totals 16 residues. CDR1 and CDR2 (germline): LGHDT, YNNKEL (reference sequence). This clonotype was obtained from a woman between 40 and 55 years old with Graves' ophthalmopathy. The V and J genes are TRBV3-1 and TRBJ1-3; D not certain. The specimen sequenced was blood. The CDR3 reads CASSQFVTSSGNTIYF. The CDR3 nucleotides are TGTGCCAGCAGCCAATTCGTCACCTCCTCTGGAAACACCATATATTTT. The whole variable domain, remainder taken from reference TRBV3-1 and TRBJ1-3, is DTAVSQTPKYLVTQMGNDKSIKCEQNLGHDTMYWYKQDSKKFLKIMFSYNNKELIINETVPNRFSPKSPDKAHLNLHINSLELGDSAVYFCASSQFVTSSGNTIYFGEGSWLTVV.